This T cell receptor (beta chain) was sequenced for a study of T cell repertoires in cytomegalovirus infection. Whole-study context: Carrying CMV and the relevant HLA type showed in public TCR beta signatures. Study-wide findings and caveats: CMV-specific TCR beta clonotypes restricted by HLA-C were the ones dominating the ex vivo response. The cumulative frequency of public TCR beta families distinguished individuals who carried CMV together with the relevant HLA.

After removal of 0 bases from V and 7 bases from J, the junction contained 4 bases not matched to a gene. Germline V gene lookup returns CDR1 ENHRY and CDR2 SYGVKD. CDR3 length equals 15 residues. There are a few counts of this clonotype. Its cognate antigen is unknown. Each CDR3 protein gets one entry after TCRdb re-called the reads with MiXCR. Among 450,000 to 550,000 distinct CDR3 sequences listed, approximately 17% were seen once. The V call is TRBV10-3, the J call TRBJ2-1; TRBD1 aligns across 9 bases. The sequenced material came from CD8+ T cells from PBMCs. The origin of this receptor is a human donor in good health (CMV status not recorded). Some clones in this sample may be carry-over from other donors' samples. CDR3 loop: CAISESGQGPNEQFF. DNA for the CDR3: TGTGCCATCAGTGAGTCGGGACAGGGACCAAATGAGCAGTTCTTC.